This entry concerns a single T cell receptor beta chain. Its antigen is unknown. Treatment defined: approximately 9-day PBMC culture with coronavirus spike peptide pools or control peptides (ViraFEST assay). It was before the COVID-19 pandemic (2011-2018) that the unexposed donor's CD4+ T cells were collected. The authors isolated CD4+ T cells by negative selection after nine to eleven days of culture. Germline V gene sequence: CDR1 MNHNS, CDR2 SASEGT. Deletions cut 6 bases from V and 1 base from J, with 7 bases between. The length of the CDR3 is 12 residues. This sample was included in a study of vaccination and CD4 T cells after COVID-19. Study-wide findings and caveats: Convalescent patients studied were relatively few, and early post-infection timepoints were absent. SARS-CoV-2-reactive clonotypes showed a nonsignificant median rise from roughly 22 to 38.

Researchers used the Oncomine TCR Beta short-read assay to sequence DNA from cultured CD4+ T cells. TCRdb recomputed calls from the PCR reads with MiXCR, one row per CDR3 protein. Seen here are 5,000 to 7,000 distinct CDR3 sequences, less than 35% observed once, and the top ten hold approximately 26%. Material for sequencing was CD4+ T cells from blood, cultured in vitro. The clonotype was recovered from a human donor in good health. The V gene is TRBV6-1, the J gene TRBJ2-7; TRBD1 might be the D (5 bases). CDR3: CASRRTSYEQYF. In nucleotides, the CDR3 is TGTGCCAGCAGGCGGACATCCTACGAGCAGTACTTC.